This T cell receptor beta chain is drawn from a study of T cell changes during pregnancy in multiple sclerosis (dated by TCRdb to the late 2010s). Regarding the complete study: The study looked at changes in the T cell repertoire across pregnancy in women with multiple sclerosis.

In the case of this clone: Its antigen is unknown. It has no much larger one-base neighbor in the sample; base qualities were not kept.

Library method: the immunoSEQ multiplex PCR assay. The table was pulled from immuneACCESS by TCRdb, which kept in-frame rearrangements only. Such tables lose some clones; where checked, under half of the loss comes from unresolved V genes, and the rest has no known cause. A total of some 39,000 clones appear in this sample, under 95% of them only once. The ten largest clonotypes hold roughly 0.69% of the sample. CDR1 and CDR2, per the germline V gene (reference sequence), are GTSNPN and SVGIG. The CDR3 spans 15 residues, from the cysteine through the phenylalanine. The sequence is cut down to CDR3 DNA, 45 bases in frame from base 1. Cut back by 0 bases and 2 bases, the V and J ends lie 14 bases apart.

The material sequenced was CD4+ T cells from peripheral blood mononuclear cells, taken in the second trimester of pregnancy. Recombination joined TRBV30 with TRBJ2-7; possibly the D gene is TRBD2, per 7 matching bases. The receptor comes from a female donor in good health, enrolled as a control in a pregnancy study. In nucleotide form, the sequence is TGTGCCTGGAGTGTACAAGGGGGGGCCGCCTACGAGCAGTACTTC. Its translation reads: CAWSVQGGAAYEQYF.